This record covers a single T cell receptor beta chain. There is no known antigen for this receptor. No per-base quality is available; no much larger clone lies one base away. Using the deep immunoSEQ assay, TCR CDR3 regions were amplified from genomic DNA by multiplex PCR. Genomic DNA extracted from each cell subset was distributed evenly over all wells of several immunoSEQ 96-well plates, and each plate served as one replicate. For sorted subsets, approximately 200 ng of genomic DNA, equivalent to 25,000 to 35,000 T cell genomes, went into each replicate PCR. Purified libraries were quantified with a Qubit 3.0 fluorometer, sized on a Bioanalyzer 2100, and re-quantified with the KAPA Library Quantification kit. Every immunoSEQ 96-well plate was sequenced on a separate single-read 150-cycle Illumina NextSeq 550 flow cell. In the original analysis: Because only junctional sequences without quality scores were contained in the immunoSEQ output, filtering matching that applied to full-length reads could not be performed. Sequences were annotated with PyIR, a Python wrapper for IgBLAST v1.9, and V/J genes and CDR3 were assigned using IMGT germline references. Reads with weak V/J assignments (E-value above 1e-6), missing CDR3, stop codons, out-of-frame junctions, or ambiguous translated residues were removed. V3J clonotypes were defined as sequences sharing the same inferred V gene, J gene, and CDR3 amino acid sequence. Percentage overlap between repertoires was computed as shared unique clonotypes divided by the size of the smaller repertoire. Repertoire richness was assessed with RTK rarefaction, the Chao1 estimator, and Recon v2.1 estimates of unobserved clonotypes. OLGA was used to compute generation probabilities for all TCRbeta clonotypes that the gDNA method yielded from a few donors. TCRdb provides this immuneACCESS table in a form limited to in-frame rearrangements. Some clones are lacking; in checked studies, under half of them reflect an unresolved V gene, and why the rest are absent is not known. V and J calls and clone size come straight from that table; D and trimming were deduced from the DNA. The sample table contains under 1,100,000 clones; only one count was recorded for about 75% of them. About 1.5% of the sample is in the top ten clones.

Donors were healthy HIV-negative adults with no recently reported acute infections or vaccinations. Only Caucasian adults living in Nashville, Tennessee, USA were represented among the donors. CD4+ T cells were enriched by magnetic negative selection; naive cells were then positively selected on CD45RA, and the negative fraction formed the memory subset. Blood was obtained by leukapheresis, after which PBMCs were separated by Ficoll-Histopaque density gradient centrifugation and cryopreserved in liquid nitrogen vapor phase. Analytical flow cytometry was used to check the purity and quantity of every magnetically sorted T cell population. Genomic DNA was isolated from each sorted fraction and quantified by UV absorbance on a Nanodrop 2000c. These data originate in a study of shared clonotypes between healthy human individuals (dated by TCRdb to 2018 to 2020). Regarding the research as a whole: A few men and two women, aged 18 to 49 years, made up the cohort. For each donor, CD4 naive and CD4 memory were each run on three plates, CD8 naive on two plates, and CD8 memory on one plate. To estimate repertoire size and how much clonotypes are shared between individuals, the study performed deep sequencing of blood TCR repertoires from roughly five healthy adults. Libraries were prepared and TCR repertoires were sequenced by different laboratories using diverse techniques, in order to increase sequencing depth and limit assay-specific biases. Between about 0.85 and 8.9 billion PBMCs per donor were obtained by leukapheresis. Results the study describes overall, beyond this receptor: Even with the large sequencing depth, rarefaction of the sorted-subset datasets indicated that sequencing was incomplete. Sampling was limited to blood, and TCR repertoires in tissue likely differ from TCR repertoires in blood. Clonotypes shared by all four sorted-subset donors showed higher generation probabilities than non-shared clonotypes. The genetic and exposure-history diversity represented was limited by the small number of donors. Naive subsets generally had larger estimated clonotype richness than memory subsets. Pairwise subsampling led to the expectation that sequencing depth would affect the degree of clonotype sharing among donors. Sharing across several donors was observed for 5% to 6.5% of naive CD4, over 3% of naive CD8, about 2.5% of memory CD4, and roughly 0.4% of memory CD8 clonotypes.

This TCR was recovered from a man between 18 and 29 years old in good health. The sample was memory CD4+ T cells sorted from blood. The meaning of the sample's cell subset or site label: CD45RA-negative fraction.

The CDR3 sequence is CASSELDTQYF. The nucleotides are TGCGCCAGCAGTGAGCTGGATACGCAGTATTTT. The receptor chain draws on TRBV10-1 and TRBJ2-3; too little of a D gene remains to name it. The trim is 2 bases for V and 6 bases for J, with a gap of 3 bases between the germline ends. Taken from the germline V gene (reference sequence), the CDR1 and CDR2 loops are WNHNN and SYGVQD. From the cysteine up to the phenylalanine, the CDR3 has a length of 11 residues. CDR3 DNA only is kept here, 33 bases in frame from base 1.